Below are 30 T cell receptor beta chains sequenced from a single sample in a study of neurological immune-mediated disorders (dated by TCRdb to the late 2010s). Library generation was performed with 5' RACE. Sequencer: Illumina HiSeq 2500. The public sequencing data were trimmed at Q25 with fastp and processed into clonotypes with MiXCR by TCRdb, which kept only in-frame beta chains. Rows are combined by CDR3 protein, so each entry shows the most common genes and DNA. Within this sample are 50,000 or so distinct CDR3 sequences, with approximately 17% of them counted one time only. The top ten hold 4% to 4.5% of the sample. Material for sequencing was PBMCs. These receptors originate from a man aged 55-75 years in good health.

This clonotype appeared many times. The chain recombines TRBV28 with TRBJ1-3; D is uncertain. Germline V gene lookup returns CDR1 MDHEN and CDR2 SYDVKM. V lost 4 bases and J lost 8, with 3 bases in between. The CDR3 totals 10 residues. This chain's CDR3 is CASSSDTIYF. The CDR3 DNA reads TGTGCCAGCAGTTCTGACACCATATATTTT.

This clonotype was recorded at least ten times. This chain joins TRBV5-1 and TRBJ2-3; no reliable D call. The CDR3 sequence is 14 residues long. The germline V gene has CDR1 SGHRS and CDR2 YFSETQ. Trimming pared 1 base from V and 2 bases from J, leaving 8 bases between. The CDR3, as DNA: TGCGCCAGCAGCTTGAATCATCCCACAGATACGCAGTATTTT. Its protein is CASSLNHPTDTQYF.

This clonotype was counted at least ten times. The V call is TRBV5-8, the J call TRBJ2-7, with a weak D call TRBD2 (6 bases). From germline, CDR1 is SGHTS and CDR2 YDEGEE. This CDR3 is built from 16 residues. The V end was cut by 0 bases, the J end by 0 bases, with 13 bases between. The CDR3 region has the DNA TGTGCCAGCAGCTTGGCCCGGGGGATAAGCTCCTACGAGCAGTACTTC. It yields the protein CASSLARGISSYEQYF.

This clonotype was counted at least ten times. CDR3: CASSLMATVPYNEQFF. In DNA, the CDR3 is TGTGCCAGCAGTTTAATGGCGACTGTACCGTACAATGAGCAGTTCTTC. The chain couples TRBV28 to TRBJ2-1; D not certain. Germline loops: CDR1 MDHEN, CDR2 SYDVKM. The V end was cut by 2 bases, the J end by 4 bases, with 15 bases between. The CDR3 is 16 residues long.

The chain employs TRBV6-2 or TRBV6-3 and TRBJ2-3, with a weak D call TRBD2 (6 bases). The V end was cut by 2 bases, the J end by 2 bases, with 14 bases between. The CDR3 covers 16 residues. Germline V gives CDR1 MNHEY, CDR2 SVGEGT. CDR3 region: CASSYRSGEATDTQYF. The CDR3, as DNA: TGTGCCAGCAGTTACCGCTCGGGGGAGGCCACAGATACGCAGTATTTT.

This clonotype was found many times. The chain recombines TRBV3-1 with TRBJ1-2; D may be TRBD1 (5 bases). The CDR3 sequence is 15 residues long. Germline loops: CDR1 LGHDT, CDR2 YNNKEL (reference sequence). Trimming took off 2 bases at V and 0 bases at J, with 10 bases between the two ends. CDR3: CASSQQQGSNYGYTF. Here the CDR3 DNA reads TGTGCCAGCAGCCAACAGCAGGGTTCTAACTATGGCTACACCTTC.

This clonotype was counted at least ten times. The chain carries TRBV29-1 and TRBJ2-5; maybe TRBD2 (6 bases). Trimming left V 5 bases short and J 1 base short, with 8 bases between. Germline loops: CDR1 SQVTM, CDR2 ANQGSEA. There are 12 residues in the CDR3. The CDR3 is CSVWDFQETQYF. CDR3 DNA sequence: TGCAGCGTTTGGGACTTCCAAGAGACCCAGTACTTC.

At least ten counts were recorded for this clonotype. The chain combines TRBV15 with TRBJ2-7; the match to TRBD2 covers 8 bases. CDR3 length: 15 amino acids. Losses at the gene ends were 0 bases for V and 0 bases for J; bases not matched to a gene: 1. Germline CDR1 and CDR2: LNHNV and YYDKDF (reference sequence). This CDR3 is CATSRDGTSSYEQYF. The CDR3 DNA sequence: TGTGCCACCAGCAGAGATGGGACTAGCTCCTACGAGCAGTACTTC. Combining the CDR3 with reference TRBV15 and TRBJ2-7 gives the whole variable domain DAMVIQNPRYQVTQFGKPVTLSCSQTLNHNVMYWYQQKSSQAPKLLFHYYDKDFNNEADTPDNFQSRRPNTSFCFLDIRSPGLGDTAMYLCATSRDGTSSYEQYFGPGTRLTVT.

In the case of this clonotype: A read error may produce the germline difference seen at one junction end. The V and J genes are TRBV14 and TRBJ2-7, with 7 positions matching TRBD1. Per germline, CDR1 SGHDN and CDR2 FVKESK. The CDR3 covers 15 residues. The CDR3 sequence is CVSSPYGTATYEHYF. DNA of the CDR3: TGTGTCAGCAGCCCATATGGGACAGCCACCTACGAGCACTACTTC.

The gene calls are TRBV20-1 and TRBJ1-4, with 11 bases aligning to TRBD1. From germline, CDR1 is DFQATT and CDR2 SNEGSKA (reference sequence). CDR3 size: 18 residues. V shed 3 bases and J 7 bases; nucleotides not matched to a gene: 16. CDR3 nucleotide sequence: TGCAGTGCTAGCCCTGGACAGGGGGCAACGCCCATCAGTGAAAAACTGTTTTTT. The encoded protein is CSASPGQGATPISEKLFF.

This clonotype was recorded many times. This rearrangement joins TRBV9 to TRBJ2-7; unclear D gene. V gave up 0 bases and J gave up 4 bases, with 14 bases separating them. CDR1 SGDLS and CDR2 YYNGEE come from the germline V gene. The CDR3 has 15 amino acids. CDR3 sequence reads: CASSVDAAPSYEQYF. The CDR3 DNA sequence: TGTGCCAGCAGCGTAGACGCGGCCCCCTCTTACGAGCAGTACTTC.

This clonotype was observed many times. The chain combines TRBV20-1 with TRBJ1-1; 7 nucleotides match TRBD1. CDR3 length equals 13 residues. The germline V gene has CDR1 DFQATT and CDR2 SNEGSKA (reference sequence). The junction had 8 bases not matched to a gene; V was cut back by 4 bases and J by 6 bases. The CDR3 is CSATNRGRAEAFF. The CDR3 bases are TGCAGTGCTACTAACAGGGGACGCGCTGAAGCTTTCTTT.

J is TRBJ2-1 and V is TRBV5-1; D call uncertain. This CDR3 spans 13 amino acids. CDR1 and CDR2 (germline): SGHRS, YFSETQ. V was trimmed by 7 bases and J by 5 bases, leaving 13 bases between them. The CDR3 nucleotides are TGCGCCAGCTTGTTCAGCGCCAACAATGAGCAGTTCTTC. Translating gives CASLFSANNEQFF.

This clonotype has just one count. The chain recombines TRBV7-2 with TRBJ2-2; perhaps TRBD1 as D (6 bases). The CDR3 is 16 amino acids. CDR1 SGHTA and CDR2 FQGNSA come from the germline V gene. The V end was cut by 5 bases, the J end by 0 bases, with 13 bases between. CDR3: CASSPRGTPNTGELFF. The CDR3 DNA is TGTGCCAGCAGCCCGAGAGGGACACCGAACACCGGGGAGCTGTTTTTT.

This clonotype was seen at least ten times. The chain carries TRBV7-9 and TRBJ2-7; D is perhaps TRBD1 (5 bases). CDR1 is SEHNR, CDR2 FQNEAQ, per germline (reference sequence). This CDR3 has 14 residues. Trimming stripped 2 bases from V and 5 bases from J, with 13 bases between. Written as DNA, the CDR3 is TGTGCCAGCAGCTTACAGGGCGTGTCTGACGAGCAGTACTTC. Protein sequence: CASSLQGVSDEQYF.

The V and J genes are TRBV4-3 and TRBJ2-3; D gene ambiguous. The CDR3 length is 14 residues. With 3 bases removed from V and 2 bases from J, the gap between germline ends came to 9 bases. From germline, CDR1 is LGHNA and CDR2 YSLEER. The CDR3, as DNA: TGCGCCAGCAGCCATCGGAGTGTCACAGATACGCAGTATTTT. Translating it yields CASSHRSVTDTQYF.

This clonotype was observed many times. The J gene is TRBJ1-1, the V gene TRBV5-1; D is ambiguous. Germline values: CDR1 SGHRS, CDR2 YFSETQ. The CDR3 extends over 13 amino acids. Trimming stripped 0 bases from V and 0 bases from J, with 3 bases between. For the CDR3, the DNA is TGCGCCAGCAGCTTGGGCATGAACACTGAAGCTTTCTTT. Protein sequence: CASSLGMNTEAFF.

This clonotype showed up just a few times. One base away lies a much larger clone, so this may be a sequencing read error. The CDR3 protein is CASSASTDTQYF. In nucleotides, the CDR3 is TGTGCCAGCAGCGCTAGCACAGATACGCAGTATTTT. The rearrangement uses TRBV2 and TRBJ2-3; no clear D. Between the trimmed V and J ends, which lost 6 bases and 0 bases, there was a span of 4 bases. CDR3 size: 12 residues. The germline gives CDR1 SNHLY, CDR2 FYNNEI.

There are many counts of this clonotype. This chain joins TRBV27 and TRBJ1-5; the D gene is possibly TRBD1 (6 bases). Germline-derived CDR1 and CDR2 are MNHEY and SMNVEV (reference sequence). The CDR3 contains 18 residues. The V end was cut by 0 bases, the J end by 4 bases, with 19 bases between. In DNA, the CDR3 is TGTGCCAGCAGTTTATCGGGGGGACATTTAGTTCCTAATCAGCCCCAGCATTTT. It is translated as CASSLSGGHLVPNQPQHF.

The chain employs TRBV29-1 and TRBJ1-2; D might be TRBD1 (6 bases). The CDR3 spans 13 residues. Trimming cost V 8 bases and J 2 bases, with 15 bases left between them. Per germline, CDR1 SQVTM and CDR2 ANQGSEA. CDR3 in amino acids: CSLAGQLNYGYTF. CDR3 DNA: TGCAGCTTAGCGGGACAACTAAACTATGGCTACACCTTC.

This clonotype has a single count. The CDR3 DNA is TGTGCCATTAGTTACTCGGCTAGCGGGAGACCGGGAAAAGAGACCCAGTACTTC. Amino acids: CAISYSASGRPGKETQYF. The chain couples TRBV6-5 to TRBJ2-5; 10 positions match TRBD2. This CDR3 is 18 amino acids long. In germline, CDR1 is MNHEY, CDR2 SVGAGI. J was trimmed by 3 bases and V by 10 bases; bases with no gene match: 20.

The J gene is TRBJ2-1, the V gene TRBV7-3; 9 bases fit TRBD2. The CDR3 extends over 16 amino acids. CDR1 and CDR2 from the germline V gene are SGHTA and FQGTGA. Germline trimming cut 0 bases from V and 6 bases from J; bases unmatched to any gene: 6. CDR3 sequence: CASSLTPGTSINEQFF. In nucleotides, the CDR3 is TGTGCCAGCAGCTTAACCCCCGGGACTAGCATCAATGAGCAGTTCTTC.

This clonotype showed up just a few times. The chain links TRBV12-3 or TRBV12-4 to TRBJ1-6; 9 nucleotides line up with TRBD1. The CDR3 consists of 15 residues. With V trimmed by 3 bases and J by 8 bases, 5 bases remained unmatched. The CDR3 loop reads CASSFSGQGHSPLHF. The CDR3 region has the DNA TGTGCCAGCAGTTTCTCTGGACAGGGGCATTCACCCCTCCACTTT.

This chain links TRBV28 with TRBJ2-7; TRBD1 is a possible D gene (6 bases). The germline gives CDR1 MDHEN, CDR2 SYDVKM. This CDR3 has 17 residues. Trimming stripped 5 bases from V and 3 bases from J, with 23 bases between. The CDR3 sequence is CASSTLTGIKPDYEQYF. The CDR3 DNA sequence: TGTGCCAGCAGTACCCTTACAGGGATAAAGCCTGACTACGAGCAGTACTTC.

This clonotype occurred many times. A read error may account for a junction end that differs from germline. The chain carries TRBV4-2 and TRBJ2-2; D perhaps matches TRBD2 (5 bases). The CDR3 loop spans 15 amino acids. CDR1 and CDR2 from the germline V gene are LGHNA and YNFKEQ. The CDR3 DNA follows: TGTGCCAGCAGCCATTTTTCGGGGAACTCCGGGGAGCTGTTTTTT. This encodes CASSHFSGNSGELFF.

There are many counts of this clonotype. The chain combines TRBV5-6 with TRBJ2-1; a weak D match, TRBD2 (5 bases). Between the trimmed V and J ends, which lost 0 bases and 5 bases, there was a span of 15 bases. Germline CDR1 reads SGHDT; CDR2 reads YYEEEE. CDR3 length: 16 residues. This CDR3 reads CASSLGVALLDNEQFF. Written as DNA, the CDR3 is TGTGCCAGCAGCTTGGGAGTCGCACTACTAGACAATGAGCAGTTCTTC.

The table lists this clonotype with many counts. The chain employs TRBV20-1 and TRBJ2-5; D not resolved. CDR1 is DFQATT, CDR2 SNEGSKA, per germline (reference sequence). The CDR3 is 12 amino acids. Trimming left V 3 bases short and J 1 base short, with 6 bases between. The CDR3 loop reads CSARGLQETQYF. The CDR3 nucleotides are TGCAGTGCTAGGGGCCTCCAAGAGACCCAGTACTTC.

This clonotype was seen many times. V is TRBV7-2 and J is TRBJ2-4; the D gene could be TRBD1 or TRBD2 (5 bases each). The V gene lost 5 bases and the J gene lost 12 bases, with 17 bases spanning the gap. CDR3 length equals 13 residues. The germline V gene has CDR1 SGHTA and CDR2 FQGNSA. The chain's CDR3 is CASSRWAYGTQYF. The CDR3, as DNA: TGTGCCAGCAGCCGATGGGCATATGGGACTCAGTACTTC.

This clonotype has ten or more counts. V usage is TRBV6-4 and J usage is TRBJ2-1, with 10 bases identical to TRBD2. V was pared by 5 bases and J by 2 bases, with 3 bases of the junction left unmatched. This CDR3 has 15 residues. Germline CDR1 MRHNA, CDR2 SNTAGT. The CDR3 region has the DNA TGTGCCAGCAGTCCCCTAGCGGGAGCCTACAATGAGCAGTTCTTC. Its translation: CASSPLAGAYNEQFF.

This clonotype appeared a single time. The conserved phenylalanine or tryptophan normally closing the CDR3 is absent here, so this likely arose from a read error. The CDR3 region is CASIIGQGYEQYY. The CDR3 nucleotides read TGTGCCAGCATCATAGGACAGGGTTACGAGCAGTACTAC. V and J are TRBV7-3 and TRBJ2-7; 8 bases line up with TRBD1. The CDR3 is 13 amino acids. CDR1 and CDR2 (germline): SGHTA, FQGTGA. V dropped 7 bases and J dropped 4; count of bases not matched to a gene: 6.